This T cell receptor beta chain was identified in a study of Siglec-9 on CD8 T cells in melanoma. Only in-frame clones appear in the TCRdb table, and some are missing; sequencing was by immunoSEQ multiplex PCR. Counted here are roughly 35,000 clones, about four fifths occurring once; the ten biggest clones make up less than 2%. General study points: In melanoma tumors, a Siglec-9-marked effector memory CD8+ subset reportedly appeared to accumulate.

The sample holds a few counts of this clone. Its specificity is unknown. This CDR3 comprises 18 residues. CDR1 is LNHDA, CDR2 SQIVND, per germline (reference sequence). Germline trimming cut 0 bases from V and 0 bases from J; bases unmatched to any gene: 4. The sample taken for sequencing was Siglec-9- CD8+ T cells sorted from blood. The clonotype comes from a human donor in good health. The chain joins TRBV19 to TRBJ2-6; 8 bases line up with TRBD1. The CDR3 here is CASSIDPTGASGANVLTF. CDR3 DNA: TGTGCCAGTAGTATAGACCCGACAGGGGCCTCTGGGGCCAACGTCCTGACTTTC.